Below, 2 T cell receptor beta chains from the same sample are listed, as sequenced in a study of T cell repertoires in cytomegalovirus infection (dated by TCRdb to between 2017 and 2020). Sequencing used an Illumina HiSeq 1500. In TCRdb, the public reads were trimmed at Q25 with fastp and aligned with MiXCR, with productive beta chains retained. Each entry merges the rows of one CDR3 protein and shows their most common DNA and genes. The sample table shows more than 250,000 distinct CDR3 sequences, and 12% to 15% are seen once. The ten largest account for about 8.7% of the sample. Source material: PBMCs. The receptors were gathered from a human donor in good health (CMV status not recorded). Some clones in this sample may be carry-over from other donors' samples.

This clonotype was found many times. This chain connects TRBV20-1 to TRBJ1-3; D unresolved. The length of the CDR3 is 14 residues. In germline, CDR1 is DFQATT, CDR2 SNEGSKA (reference sequence). Between the trimmed V and J ends, which lost 0 bases and 1 base, there was a span of 7 bases. The CDR3 region is CSARDRASGNTIYF. CDR3 in DNA: TGCAGTGCTAGAGACCGGGCTTCTGGAAACACCATATATTTT.

This chain connects TRBV29-1 to TRBJ2-5, with D perhaps matching TRBD2 (6 bases). Germline-derived CDR1 and CDR2 are SQVTM and ANQGSEA. The CDR3 loop spans 12 amino acids. V was clipped by 8 bases and J by 5 bases, with 15 bases between them. This CDR3 is CSIGSQLETQYF. CDR3 bases: TGCAGCATCGGGAGTCAGTTGGAGACCCAGTACTTC.